The rows below give T cell receptor beta chains drawn from one sample of a study of T cell responses to AZD1222 COVID-19 vaccine. TCRdb keeps only in-frame clones here, not all; method: immunoSEQ multiplex PCR. Here the sample spans some 130,000 clones, approximately 90% being singletons. The sample consisted of peripheral blood, taken 28 days after the second AZD1222 dose. The receptors come from an adult who received the AZD1222 COVID-19 vaccine. The CDR3 runs from the conserved cysteine through the conserved F or W. The D gene is left open where the match is weak. Clone size is shown for a subset of rows, as once, few, many or a class of expanded clone.

d_call	j_call	v_call	cdr3_length	clone_size	cdr3_nt	cdr3_aa
-	TRBJ1-1	TRBV9	12	-	TGTGCCAGCGACGACGGAAACACTGAAGCTTTCTTT	CASDDGNTEAFF
TRBD1	TRBJ1-2	TRBV7-2	13	-	TGTGCCAGCAGCTTTGGACAGGGCGAAGGCTACACCTTC	CASSFGQGEGYTF
-	TRBJ1-1	TRBV2	13	-	TGTGCCAGCACGTGGTTGTGGAACACTGAAGCTTTCTTT	CASTWLWNTEAFF
-	TRBJ2-7	TRBV11-3	14	-	TGTGCCAGCAGCTTAGGGGGGGACTCCTACGAGCAGTACTTC	CASSLGGDSYEQYF
-	TRBJ1-2	TRBV2	13	-	TGTGCCAACGGGGGCCCAGCTAACTATGGCTACACCTTC	CANGGPANYGYTF
-	TRBJ1-6	TRBV6-5	15	-	TGTGCCAGCAGTTACGGCACAGTGGGGGATTCACCCCTCCACTTT	CASSYGTVGDSPLHF
-	TRBJ2-3	TRBV27	15	-	TGTGCCAGCAGCCCCGGGACAAAAGCCACAGATACGCAGTATTTT	CASSPGTKATDTQYF
-	TRBJ1-1	TRBV30	13	-	TGTGCCTGGAGTCGGGGCTCGAACACTGAAGCTTTCTTT	CAWSRGSNTEAFF
-	TRBJ2-1	TRBV5-1	15	-	TGCGCCAGCAGCTTGGCAGGGACCTCCTACAATGAGCAGTTCTTC	CASSLAGTSYNEQFF
-	TRBJ2-3	TRBV7-3	16	few	TGTGCCAGCAGCCCCCAGCCGGGACCCAGCACAGATACGCAGTATTTT	CASSPQPGPSTDTQYF
TRBD1	TRBJ1-2	TRBV10-3	14	-	TGTGCCATCAGGGGGGGACAGGGGGACTATGGCTACACCTTC	CAIRGGQGDYGYTF
TRBD2	TRBJ2-1	TRBV3-1/TRBV3-2	16	-	TGTGCCAGCAGCCAACCTACTAGCGGGGCGAGATTTGAGCAGTTCTTC	CASSQPTSGARFEQFF
-	TRBJ2-4	TRBV4-1	15	-	TGCGCCAGCAGCCAGACAGGCCTAGCCAAAAACATTCAGTACTTC	CASSQTGLAKNIQYF
-	TRBJ1-1	TRBV30	15	-	TGTGCCTGGAGAACCTCGCCCCCGTGGAACACTGAAGCTTTCTTT	CAWRTSPPWNTEAFF
-	TRBJ2-1	TRBV3-1/TRBV3-2	15	-	TGTGCCAGCAGCCCCCTGGACTTGGGATACAATGAGCAGTTCTTC	CASSPLDLGYNEQFF
-	TRBJ2-7	TRBV4-1	14	-	TGCGCCAGCAGCCCGCCCACGGGGGCCTACGAGCAGTACTTC	CASSPPTGAYEQYF
-	TRBJ2-3	TRBV7-9	19	-	TGTGCCAGCAGCTTAGTCTTATTGAGGGGCAGGACGGGCACAGATACGCAGTATTTT	CASSLVLLRGRTGTDTQYF
-	TRBJ2-7	TRBV18	14	once	TGTGCCAGCTCCCCGACAAGCAGCTCCTACGAGCAGTACTTC	CASSPTSSSYEQYF
-	TRBJ1-3	TRBV7-8	14	-	TGTGCCAGCAGTCAAGTATACGCTGGAAACACCATATATTTT	CASSQVYAGNTIYF
TRBD2	TRBJ2-1	TRBV7-2	16	-	TGTGCCAGCAGAAAAGGGGTAGCGGGGGACTACAATGAGCAGTTCTTC	CASRKGVAGDYNEQFF
TRBD1	TRBJ1-2	TRBV18	16	-	TGTGCCAGCTCACTAGAAACAGGGGGCAGAGGCTATGGCTACACCTTC	CASSLETGGRGYGYTF
TRBD2	TRBJ2-3	TRBV5-6	14	many	TGTGCCAGCAGCTGGGGGGGAAGCACAGATACGCAGTATTTT	CASSWGGSTDTQYF
-	TRBJ1-5	TRBV6-5	13	-	TGTGCCAGCAGTTCCCAACATAATCAGCCCCAGCATTTT	CASSSQHNQPQHF
-	TRBJ1-2	TRBV10-1	14	-	TGCGCCAGCAGTGAAGGTTCTCAAAGCTATGGCTACACCTTC	CASSEGSQSYGYTF
-	TRBJ1-6	TRBV19	13	-	TGTGCCAGTAGGGGGTTTCTAGACTCACCCCTCCACTTT	CASRGFLDSPLHF
TRBD1	TRBJ2-2	TRBV4-1	15	-	TGCGCCAGCAGCCCAAAAGGACAGGGATTCGGGGAGCTGTTTTTT	CASSPKGQGFGELFF
-	TRBJ2-7	TRBV4-3	18	-	TGCGCCAGCAGCCAAGAACTGGGAGGAGACTACATAATCTACGAGCAGTACTTC	CASSQELGGDYIIYEQYF
-	TRBJ1-5	TRBV6-5	15	-	TGTGCCAGCAGTTACTCTGCGACATTCAATCAGCCCCAGCATTTT	CASSYSATFNQPQHF
TRBD1	TRBJ2-3	TRBV6-2/TRBV6-3	16	-	TGTGCCAGCAGTTCCCGGGACAGGGGGATCTCAGATACGCAGTATTTT	CASSSRDRGISDTQYF
-	TRBJ1-5	TRBV12-3/TRBV12-4	12	-	TGTGCCAGCAGTGCGAGGAATCAGCCCCAGCATTTT	CASSARNQPQHF
-	TRBJ1-1	TRBV7-8	13	-	TGTGCCAGCAGCTTCGCGGGGGGCGATGAAGCTTTCTTT	CASSFAGGDEAFF
TRBD1	TRBJ1-6	TRBV7-2	16	-	TGTGCCAGCAGCAGCCCCCTGGGACAGCGAAATTCACCCCTCCACTTT	CASSSPLGQRNSPLHF
-	TRBJ1-1	TRBV5-1	15	-	TGCGCCAGCAGCTTGGGGGCGCGTCGAGACACTGAAGCTTTCTTT	CASSLGARRDTEAFF
TRBD2	TRBJ2-1	TRBV5-1	14	-	TGCGCCAGCAACCCGCTAGCGGGGGGCAATGAGCAGTTCTTC	CASNPLAGGNEQFF
-	TRBJ2-4	TRBV4-1	16	once	TGCGCCAGCAGCTTGAGCCTGGTTCTAGCCAAAAACATTCAGTACTTC	CASSLSLVLAKNIQYF
-	TRBJ1-3	TRBV5-4	14	few	TGTGCCAGCAGCCTTGAGAGAGGGGGAAACACCATATATTTT	CASSLERGGNTIYF
-	TRBJ1-6	TRBV4-3	13	-	TGCGCCAGCAGCCTCCAGGAGGATTCACCCCTCCACTTT	CASSLQEDSPLHF